These 27 T cell receptor beta chains were sequenced from one sample in a study of blood T cell repertoires in COVID-19. Here immunoSEQ multiplex PCR was the method, and the copy in TCRdb shows in-frame clones only, minus some. The sample lists 55,000 to 75,000 clones, about four fifths occurring once. The sequenced sample was peripheral blood. The receptor source for this set is an elderly man with COVID-19, enrolled during active disease.

The J gene is TRBJ2-4, the V gene TRBV9; 8 nucleotides match TRBD1. This CDR3 region has 13 residues. The germline V gene encodes CDR1 SGDLS and CDR2 YYNGEE. Germline trimming cut 4 bases from V and 7 bases from J; bases unmatched to any gene: 4. The CDR3 is CASSSQGANIQYF. CDR3 DNA sequence: TGTGCCAGCAGCAGTCAGGGGGCGAACATTCAGTACTTC.

The chain employs TRBV19 and TRBJ1-5; TRBD1 might be the D (5 bases). Trimming took off 5 bases at V and 6 bases at J, with 14 bases between the two ends. Germline CDR1 LNHDA, CDR2 SQIVND (reference sequence). This CDR3 contains 14 residues. CDR3 coding DNA: TGTGCCAGTAGTCCATCAGGGTGGGGTCAGCCCCAGCATTTT. Amino acid sequence: CASSPSGWGQPQHF. The whole variable domain, remainder taken from reference TRBV19 and TRBJ1-5, is DGGITQSPKYLFRKEGQNVTLSCEQNLNHDAMYWYRQDPGQGLRLIYYSQIVNDFQKGDIAEGYSVSREKKESFPLTVTSAQKNPTAFYLCASSPSGWGQPQHFGDGTRLSIL.

CDR3 nucleotides: TGTGCCAGCAGCTTGGGGACAGGGGACAACTCTGGGGCCAACGTCCTGACTTTC. It is translated as CASSLGTGDNSGANVLTF. J is TRBJ2-6 and V is TRBV5-6, with 9 bases identical to TRBD1. This CDR3 spans 18 amino acids. The germline gives CDR1 SGHDT, CDR2 YYEEEE. The V gene end was trimmed by 0 bases and the J gene end by 0 bases; junction bases not matched to a gene: 4.

In its sample, this clone was seen a few times. The chain carries TRBV9 and TRBJ2-2; 13 nucleotides agree with TRBD2. The V gene's germline CDR1 is SGDLS and CDR2 YYNGEE. Trimming took 3 bases from V and 5 from J; bases not matched to a gene: 4. CDR3 size: 16 residues. CDR3 in DNA: TGTGCCAGCAGCGGTGGACTAGCGGGGGTTACCGGGGAGCTGTTTTTT. Its protein is CASSGGLAGVTGELFF.

This clone has more than one count but fewer than ten. The chain recombines TRBV27 with TRBJ1-1; TRBD1 might be the D (6 bases). CDR1 and CDR2 from the germline V gene are MNHEY and SMNVEV (reference sequence). Trimming removed 8 bases at V and 9 bases at J, with 25 bases between. CDR3 size: 15 residues. This CDR3 reads CASLPTGYVPGKAFF. The CDR3 nucleotides are TGTGCCAGCCTACCGACAGGTTATGTGCCAGGGAAAGCTTTCTTT.

The rearrangement joins TRBV9 to TRBJ2-3, with 7 bases matching TRBD1. This CDR3 contains 15 residues. Germline CDR1 SGDLS, CDR2 YYNGEE. The ends lost 0 bases at V and 0 bases at J; junction bases unmatched: 1. As DNA, the CDR3 is TGTGCCAGCAGCGTAGGACAGGGTAGCACAGATACGCAGTATTTT. Protein product: CASSVGQGSTDTQYF. Using reference TRBV9 and TRBJ2-3 for the parts outside the CDR3, the full variable domain is DSGVTQTPKHLITATGQRVTLRCSPRSGDLSVYWYQQSLDQGLQFLIQYYNGEERAKGNILERFSAQQFPDLHSELNLSSLELGDSALYFCASSVGQGSTDTQYFGPGTRLTVL.

J is TRBJ2-1 and V is TRBV5-6, with 13 bases aligning to TRBD2. Trimming removed 4 bases from V and 9 bases from J; junction bases left unmatched: 7. Per the germline V gene, CDR1 is SGHDT and CDR2 is YYEEEE. The CDR3 consists of 15 residues. The CDR3 region is CASSRLAGGGFEQFF. The CDR3 DNA is TGTGCCAGCAGCCGACTAGCGGGAGGAGGGTTTGAGCAGTTCTTC.

The chain carries TRBV3-1 (or the pseudogene TRBV3-2) and TRBJ1-2, with a tentative D call TRBD1 (5 bases). V lost 0 bases and J lost 3, with 14 bases in between. Germline values: CDR1 LGHDT, CDR2 YNNKEL (reference sequence). This CDR3 comprises 16 residues. The CDR3: CASSQDVGPGDYGYTF. The DNA of the CDR3 is TGTGCCAGCAGCCAAGACGTCGGTCCGGGGGACTATGGCTACACCTTC.

The V gene is TRBV27, the J gene TRBJ2-1, with 7 bases fitting TRBD2. Germline V gene lookup returns CDR1 MNHEY and CDR2 SMNVEV (reference sequence). The J segment lost 6 bases and the V segment lost 8 bases, leaving 10 bases of the junction unmatched. The CDR3 runs 14 residues. CDR3 sequence reads: CASGGRRTGNEQFF. The DNA of the CDR3 is TGTGCCAGCGGCGGGAGAAGGACGGGCAATGAGCAGTTCTTC.

The J gene is TRBJ1-2, the V gene TRBV5-8, with D perhaps TRBD1 (5 bases). The V and J ends lost 2 bases and 5 bases respectively, with 7 bases between them. Germline values: CDR1 SGHTS, CDR2 YDEGEE. There are 12 residues in the CDR3. The CDR3 reads CASSFKGYGYTF. Here the CDR3 DNA reads TGTGCCAGCAGCTTCAAGGGGTATGGCTACACCTTC.

The chain joins TRBV19 to TRBJ1-1; D is ambiguous. Looked up from germline, CDR1 is LNHDA and CDR2 is SQIVND (reference sequence). The CDR3 is 15 amino acids. V gave up 8 bases and J gave up 4 bases, with 20 bases separating them. The chain's CDR3 is CASLPRGVGITEAFF. CDR3 DNA sequence: TGTGCCAGTCTCCCCCGCGGGGTTGGAATCACTGAAGCTTTCTTT.

This clone was recorded a few times. The V call is TRBV24-1, the J call TRBJ1-5; 7 bases agree with TRBD1. This CDR3 contains 16 residues. V gave up 5 bases and J gave up 1 base; unmatched junction bases: 7. Germline V CDR1 and CDR2: KGHDR, SFDVKD. CDR3 DNA: TGTGCCACCAGTGCGGTAGGGGGCCCGAGCAATCAGCCCCAGCATTTT. Protein product: CATSAVGGPSNQPQHF.

The chain couples TRBV5-1 to TRBJ2-2, with 12 bases that match TRBD1. V was pared by 4 bases and J by 4 bases, with 5 bases of the junction left unmatched. Per the germline V gene, CDR1 is SGHRS and CDR2 is YFSETQ. This CDR3 region has 16 residues. Here the CDR3 reads CASSAGQGASTGELFF. CDR3 sequence (DNA): TGCGCCAGCAGCGCGGGACAGGGGGCGAGCACCGGGGAGCTGTTTTTT.

J is TRBJ1-1 and V is TRBV19, with no clear D. The CDR3 has 13 residues. CDR1 is LNHDA, CDR2 SQIVND, per germline (reference sequence). V gave up 2 bases and J gave up 0 bases, with 4 bases separating them. The CDR3 DNA sequence: TGTGCCAGTAGTATAATAGTGAACACTGAAGCTTTCTTT. This codes for CASSIIVNTEAFF. Drawing the rest from reference TRBV19 and TRBJ1-1, the complete variable domain is DGGITQSPKYLFRKEGQNVTLSCEQNLNHDAMYWYRQDPGQGLRLIYYSQIVNDFQKGDIAEGYSVSREKKESFPLTVTSAQKNPTAFYLCASSIIVNTEAFFGQGTRLTVV.

The table lists this clone with a count of one. The chain joins TRBV9 to TRBJ2-7; the D gene is possibly TRBD2 (5 bases). V was clipped by 5 bases and J by 4 bases, with 10 bases between them. Looked up from germline, CDR1 is SGDLS and CDR2 is YYNGEE. The CDR3 contains 12 residues. The CDR3: CASSRTGYEQYF. In nucleotides, the CDR3 is TGTGCCAGCAGTCGGACGGGGTACGAGCAGTACTTC.

This chain links TRBV18 with TRBJ1-2; 9 bases fit TRBD1. The V and J ends lost 0 bases and 4 bases, in that order; junction bases with no gene match: 3. CDR1 is KGHSH and CDR2 is LQKENI in the germline V gene. The CDR3 is 15 amino acids. The DNA of the CDR3 is TGTGCCAGCTCACCACCGGACAGGGGTCTCTATGGCTACACCTTC. As protein: CASSPPDRGLYGYTF.

The chain joins TRBV2 to TRBJ1-6; D is unresolved. This CDR3 contains 16 residues. V was pared by 0 bases and J by 10 bases, with 16 bases between. CDR1 SNHLY and CDR2 FYNNEI come from the germline V gene. The CDR3 reads CASSEARLEVASPLHF. The CDR3 nucleotides read TGTGCCAGCAGTGAAGCGCGGTTGGAGGTGGCCTCACCCCTCCACTTT.

J is TRBJ2-2 and V is TRBV5-6; 11 bases align to TRBD2. CDR1 SGHDT and CDR2 YYEEEE come from the germline V gene. This CDR3 comprises 18 residues. The V and J ends lost 0 bases and 3 bases, in that order; junction bases with no gene match: 7. CDR3 sequence: CASSLDLSGGAYTGELFF. CDR3 in DNA: TGTGCCAGCAGCTTGGATCTTAGCGGGGGGGCCTACACCGGGGAGCTGTTTTTT.

The chain uses TRBV6-6 and TRBJ2-3; 12 bases align to TRBD1. The CDR3 has 17 amino acids. The germline V gene encodes CDR1 MNHNY and CDR2 SVGAGI (reference sequence). V dropped 5 bases and J dropped 2; count of bases not matched to a gene: 8. For the CDR3, the DNA is TGTGCCAGCAGTCGGGACAGGGGGCTCGGCTTCACAGATACGCAGTATTTT. It yields the protein CASSRDRGLGFTDTQYF.

In this sample, this clone turned up a few times. The CDR3 loop reads CASSKAQGTDPQYF. CDR3 in DNA: TGTGCCAGCAGCAAAGCGCAGGGGACAGACCCGCAGTATTTT. The J gene is TRBJ2-3, the V gene TRBV21-1; the table assigns TRBD1, which was not confirmed against the DNA. TRBV21-1 is noted as a pseudogene. The CDR3 length is 14 residues.

This chain joins TRBV28 and TRBJ2-2; 11 bases are a match to TRBD2. CDR3 size: 17 residues. Unmatched junction bases numbered 13, after V lost 6 bases and J lost 7 bases. Germline lookup yields CDR1 MDHEN and CDR2 SYDVKM. This chain's CDR3 is CASRPLLAGGPGGELFF. CDR3 nucleotides: TGTGCCAGCAGACCTCTCCTAGCGGGGGGACCGGGCGGGGAGCTGTTTTTT.

This clone was recorded only once. This chain connects TRBV12-3 or TRBV12-4 to TRBJ2-3; D is uncertain. The V and J ends lost 0 bases and 5 bases respectively, with 3 bases between them. This CDR3 is built from 12 residues. CDR3 sequence: CASSLAVDTQYF. As DNA, the CDR3 is TGTGCCAGCAGTTTAGCCGTAGATACGCAGTATTTT.

CDR3 loop: CASSFPSSYNSPLHF. In DNA, the CDR3 is TGTGCCAGCAGCTTTCCTAGCTCCTATAATTCACCCCTCCACTTT. V and J are TRBV7-9 and TRBJ1-6; D gene uncertain. The CDR3 is made up of 15 amino acids. The germline gives CDR1 SEHNR, CDR2 FQNEAQ (reference sequence). The V end lost 3 bases, the J end lost 0 bases, and 6 bases lay between the germline ends.

The gene calls are TRBV9 and TRBJ2-7, with D maybe TRBD1 (6 bases). V gave up 5 bases and J gave up 5 bases, with 14 bases separating them. Germline CDR1 reads SGDLS; CDR2 reads YYNGEE. CDR3 length: 13 amino acids. The CDR3 loop reads CASSTTGLDEQYF. The CDR3 DNA sequence: TGTGCCAGCAGTACGACAGGTTTGGACGAGCAGTACTTC.

This clone occurred once. V usage is TRBV5-1 and J usage is TRBJ2-7; 9 bases line up with TRBD2. V lost 0 bases to trimming and J lost 6 bases; unmatched junction nucleotides: 7. The V gene's germline CDR1 is SGHRS and CDR2 YFSETQ. This CDR3 is 15 amino acids long. CDR3 sequence (DNA): TGCGCCAGCAGCTTGGCCGGGCGGGGGGGCGCCGAGCAGTACTTC. As protein: CASSLAGRGGAEQYF.

This rearrangement joins TRBV24-1 to TRBJ2-5; 9 positions match TRBD1. Looked up from germline, CDR1 is KGHDR and CDR2 is SFDVKD. J lost 3 bases, V lost 4 bases, and 5 bases had no gene match. The CDR3 is made up of 15 amino acids. CDR3 protein: CATSDRRDREETQYF. Here the CDR3 DNA reads TGTGCCACCAGTGACCGCCGGGACAGGGAAGAGACCCAGTACTTC.

This clone appeared a few times. The chain recombines TRBV4-3 with TRBJ1-1, with D perhaps TRBD1 (5 bases). Trimming pared 4 bases from V and 4 bases from J, leaving 16 bases between. Per germline, CDR1 LGHNA and CDR2 YSLEER. This CDR3 is built from 15 residues. The CDR3 region is CASSPQKGLLTEAFF. CDR3 nucleotide sequence: TGCGCCAGCAGCCCCCAAAAGGGGTTGCTCACTGAAGCTTTCTTT.